The source of this T cell receptor beta chain is a study of T cell repertoires in cytomegalovirus infection. Findings and caveats of the study: CMV-specific TCR beta clonotypes restricted by HLA-C dominated the ex vivo response.

The CDR3 extends over 18 amino acids. From germline, CDR1 is SGHTA and CDR2 FQGNSA. With V trimmed by 2 bases and J by 2 bases, 7 bases remained unmatched. TCRdb ran MiXCR on the reads and lists one entry per CDR3 protein. The table shows about 770,000 distinct CDR3 sequences, with 25% to 35% occurring only once. This clonotype appeared many times. What it recognizes is unknown. The source was cultured CD8+ T cells from PBMCs, collected from culture after CMV antigen stimulation. This chain uses TRBV7-2 with TRBJ2-1, with 12 positions matching TRBD2. This sequence originates from a human donor in good health (CMV status not recorded). Some clones in this sample may be carry-over from other donors' samples. The CDR3 loop is CASSLLPASGGAYNEQFF. CDR3 coding DNA: TGTGCCAGCAGCTTACTCCCGGCTAGCGGGGGGGCCTACAATGAGCAGTTCTTC.